This TCR beta chain was obtained from a study of blood T cells in healthy people across ages. This CDR3 contains 16 residues. CDR1 is MNHEY, CDR2 SVGAGI, per germline. The V segment lost 1 base and the J segment 4 bases; nucleotides outside the gene matches: 9. The use of a sample-barcoded 5' primer and a J-beta primer mix characterized a second PCR of about 6 to 11 cycles. Each cDNA molecule carried a tag from a template-switch adaptor that contained 12 random nucleotides. TCRdb fed the 5' RACE reads into MiXCR, producing one record per CDR3 protein. The sample carries about 1.1 million distinct CDR3 sequences, 35% to 40% recorded once.

The sequence was obtained from a man younger than 35 in good health. The specimen was blood. This chain connects TRBV6-5 to TRBJ1-2; 7 bases are shared with TRBD1. The CDR3 spells CASSYLRGPYPYGYTF. Here the CDR3 DNA reads TGTGCCAGCAGTTACTTAAGGGGGCCCTACCCCTATGGCTACACCTTC.